This entry lists 13 T cell receptor beta chains sequenced from one sample in a study of blood T cell repertoires in COVID-19. The table came from immunoSEQ multiplex PCR; TCRdb's copy has only in-frame clones and leaves some out. The data show 100,000 to 150,000 clones, 81% seen once. What was sequenced was peripheral blood. Every receptor here comes from a woman aged 50 to 60 with acute or convalescent COVID-19.

The V and J genes are TRBV4-1 and TRBJ1-4; 10 nucleotides align to TRBD1. Trimming at V came to 0 bases and at J to 7 bases, leaving 5 bases not matched to a gene. Germline CDR1 is MGHRA and CDR2 is YSYEKL. This CDR3 has 16 amino acids. CDR3 nucleotide sequence: TGCGCCAGCAGCCAAGATCCGGGACAGGGGTTTGAAAAACTGTTTTTT. Amino acids: CASSQDPGQGFEKLFF.

V is TRBV4-2 and J is TRBJ2-1, with a tentative D call TRBD2 (5 bases). The germline V gene encodes CDR1 LGHNA and CDR2 YNFKEQ. The CDR3 runs to 16 residues. V was pared by 0 bases and J by 3 bases, with 12 bases between. The CDR3 DNA is TGTGCCAGCAGCCAAGATTCCGCCGGGAACTACAATGAGCAGTTCTTC. Its protein is CASSQDSAGNYNEQFF.

The chain carries TRBV27 and TRBJ2-4, with D possibly matching TRBD2 (6 bases). V dropped 6 bases and J dropped 0 bases, with 9 bases sitting between them. Looked up from germline, CDR1 is MNHEY and CDR2 is SMNVEV (reference sequence). The CDR3 spans 14 residues. CDR3 residues: CASSTGVAKNIQYF. In nucleotides, the CDR3 is TGTGCCAGCAGCACGGGAGTAGCCAAAAACATTCAGTACTTC.

This chain joins TRBV3-1 (or the pseudogene TRBV3-2) and TRBJ1-3, with D tentatively TRBD1 (6 bases). Trimming removed 6 bases from V and 0 bases from J, with 12 bases in between. The CDR3 is 15 amino acids. Germline V lookup: CDR1 LGHDT, CDR2 YNNKEL (reference sequence). The CDR3 sequence is CASSDRKSSGNTIYF. The CDR3 nucleotides read TGTGCCAGCAGTGACAGGAAAAGCTCTGGAAACACCATATATTTT.

CDR3 sequence reads: CASRSGLGESETQYF. The DNA of the CDR3 is TGTGCCAGCAGATCGGGACTAGGAGAATCAGAGACCCAGTACTTC. The rearrangement uses TRBV7-2 and TRBJ2-5; 8 bases are a match to TRBD2. The V segment lost 6 bases and the J segment 4 bases; nucleotides outside the gene matches: 10. CDR1 and CDR2 (germline): SGHTA, FQGNSA. The CDR3 length is 15 residues.

V is TRBV7-9 and J is TRBJ2-7, with 8 bases aligning to TRBD2. This CDR3 has 13 residues. V gave up 2 bases and J gave up 7 bases; unmatched junction bases: 4. In germline, CDR1 is SEHNR, CDR2 FQNEAQ (reference sequence). The CDR3 is CASSLMGLDEQYF. The CDR3 DNA follows: TGTGCCAGCAGCTTAATGGGACTAGATGAGCAGTACTTC.

Only one count was recorded for this clone. The chain combines TRBV11-3 with TRBJ2-5; 7 bases fit TRBD1. This CDR3 is 15 amino acids long. V shed 1 base, J shed 1 base, and the junction held 3 bases outside the gene matches. Germline V gene sequence: CDR1 SGHNT, CDR2 YENEEA. CDR3 loop: CASSLGYRGQETQYF. The CDR3 region has the DNA TGTGCCAGCAGCTTAGGATACAGGGGCCAAGAGACCCAGTACTTC.

V and J are TRBV5-1 and TRBJ2-7, with D perhaps TRBD1 (6 bases). V was cut by 4 bases and J by 7 bases, with 15 bases left in between. This CDR3 is 13 amino acids long. CDR1 is SGHRS, CDR2 YFSETQ, per germline. The CDR3 coding sequence is TGCGCCAGCAGCCCGGGACACGGGAAGGAGCAGTACTTC. Encoded protein: CASSPGHGKEQYF.

The chain couples TRBV5-4 to TRBJ2-1; 11 bases are shared with TRBD2. The CDR3 spans 17 residues. Germline CDR1 is SGHNT and CDR2 is YYREEE (reference sequence). Trimming took 5 bases from V and 4 from J; bases not matched to a gene: 11. CDR3 bases: TGTGCCAGCAGTCCAGGAGGGCCTAGCGGGAGGTACAATGAGCAGTTCTTC. Its translation is CASSPGGPSGRYNEQFF. The variable domain in full, completed from reference TRBV5-4 and TRBJ2-1, reads ETGVTQSPTHLIKTRGQQVTLRCSSQSGHNTVSWYQQALGQGPQFIFQYYREEENGRGNFPPRFSGLQFPNYSSELNVNALELDDSALYLCASSPGGPSGRYNEQFFGPGTRLTVL.

J is TRBJ1-5 and V is TRBV6-1, with TRBD1 as a possible D gene (6 bases). CDR1 MNHNS and CDR2 SASEGT come from the germline V gene. V lost 2 bases and J lost 6, with 8 bases in between. This CDR3 has 13 residues. The CDR3 region is CASSEQGIQPQHF. For the CDR3, the DNA is TGTGCCAGCAGTGAACAGGGGATTCAGCCCCAGCATTTT.

This chain connects TRBV9 to TRBJ2-5; 10 bases map to TRBD2. Germline trimming cut 2 bases from V and 4 bases from J; bases unmatched to any gene: 11. Germline lookup yields CDR1 SGDLS and CDR2 YYNGEE. This CDR3 contains 17 residues. In DNA, the CDR3 is TGTGCCAGCAGCGTCACTATAGCGGGGGGCCAGGGAGAGACCCAGTACTTC. Translating it yields CASSVTIAGGQGETQYF.

The chain employs TRBV7-2 and TRBJ2-1; no definite D call. In germline, CDR1 is SGHTA, CDR2 FQGNSA. The CDR3 has 14 residues. V was shortened by 4 bases and J by 6 bases, with 13 bases between the two germline ends. In DNA, the CDR3 is TGTGCCAGCAGCTCTGATACATCCATCAATGAGCAGTTCTTC. Translated, it gives CASSSDTSINEQFF.

This clone was seen only once. The rearrangement uses TRBV27 and TRBJ2-7; 9 bases map to TRBD1. Germline V gene sequence: CDR1 MNHEY, CDR2 SMNVEV (reference sequence). The CDR3 is 16 residues long. The junction had 10 bases not matched to a gene; V was cut back by 5 bases and J by 2 bases. The CDR3 nucleotides are TGTGCCAGCAGTACTTTAGGGACAGGGAAGACCTACGAGCAGTACTTC. This gives the protein CASSTLGTGKTYEQYF.